The clone carrying this T cell receptor beta chain was counted at least ten times. As yet, its antigen is unknown. Together with thyroid ultrasound, orbital computed tomography, serum thyroxine and TRAb, clinical symptoms were used for diagnoses. From approximately 9.5 ml of fresh peripheral blood, PBMCs were isolated. The data are from a study of T cells in Graves' hyperthyroidism and ophthalmopathy. Findings and caveats of the study: Most thyroid clonotypes expanded above 0.001 appeared in blood too.

Looked up from germline, CDR1 is SGHAT and CDR2 is FQNNGV. The CDR3 has 16 amino acids. The junction had 5 bases not matched to a gene; V was cut back by 1 base and J by 1 base. Template material for amplifying TCR beta CDR3 regions consisted of RNA transcripts. A first-round RT-PCR of the TCR CDR3 used the HTBI primer set. MiXCR was run by TCRdb on the multiplex PCR reads, yielding one entry per CDR3 protein. Of fewer than 250,000 distinct CDR3 sequences listed, less than 20% were seen once; the top ten hold around 30%. The receptor was isolated from a woman in her late teens or twenties with Graves' ophthalmopathy. This chain connects TRBV11-2 to TRBJ1-2, with 8 bases matching TRBD1. Sample: blood. This chain's CDR3 is CASSLGTGKFNYGYTF. CDR3 bases: TGTGCCAGCAGCTTAGGGACAGGGAAATTTAACTATGGCTACACCTTC.